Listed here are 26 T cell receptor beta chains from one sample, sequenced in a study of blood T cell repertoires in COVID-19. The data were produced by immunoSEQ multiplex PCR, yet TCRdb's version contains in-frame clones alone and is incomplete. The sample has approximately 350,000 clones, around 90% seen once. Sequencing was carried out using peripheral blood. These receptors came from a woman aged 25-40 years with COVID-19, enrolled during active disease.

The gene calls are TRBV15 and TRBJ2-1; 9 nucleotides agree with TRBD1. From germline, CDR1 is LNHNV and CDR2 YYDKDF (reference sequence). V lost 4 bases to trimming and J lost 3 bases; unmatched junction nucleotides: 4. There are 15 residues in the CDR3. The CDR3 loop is CATSTDRGIYNEQFF. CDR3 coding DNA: TGTGCCACCAGCACCGACAGGGGGATCTACAATGAGCAGTTCTTC.

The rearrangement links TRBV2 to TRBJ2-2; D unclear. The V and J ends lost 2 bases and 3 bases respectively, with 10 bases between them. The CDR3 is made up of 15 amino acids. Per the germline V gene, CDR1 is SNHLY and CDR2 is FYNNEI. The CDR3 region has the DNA TGTGCCAGCAGTGAATCCCTAAGCCACACCGGGGAGCTGTTTTTT. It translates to CASSESLSHTGELFF.

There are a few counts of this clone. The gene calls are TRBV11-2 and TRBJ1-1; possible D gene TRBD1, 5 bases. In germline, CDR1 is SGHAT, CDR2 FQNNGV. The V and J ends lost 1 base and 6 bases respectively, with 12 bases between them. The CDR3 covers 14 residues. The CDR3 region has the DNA TGTGCCAGCAGCTTAGTTCAGGTGGGGCCTGAAGCTTTCTTT. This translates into CASSLVQVGPEAFF. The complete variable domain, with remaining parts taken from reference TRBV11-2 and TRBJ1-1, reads EAGVAQSPRYKIIEKRQSVAFWCNPISGHATLYWYQQILGQGPKLLIQFQNNGVVDDSQLPKDRFSAERLKGVDSTLKIQPAKLEDSAVYLCASSLVQVGPEAFFGQGTRLTVV.

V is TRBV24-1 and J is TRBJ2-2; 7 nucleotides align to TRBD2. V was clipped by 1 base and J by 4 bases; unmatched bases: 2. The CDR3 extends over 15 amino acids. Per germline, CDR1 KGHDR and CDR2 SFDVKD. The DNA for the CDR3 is TGTGCCACCAGTGATTTTGGGGGGGGCACCGGGGAGCTGTTTTTT. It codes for CATSDFGGGTGELFF.

The CDR3 region is CASSLDPGRGGEQYF. The CDR3 bases are TGCGCCAGCAGCTTGGATCCCGGTCGAGGGGGCGAGCAGTACTTC. This chain joins TRBV5-1 and TRBJ2-7, with TRBD1 as a possible D gene (6 bases). Germline CDR1 reads SGHRS; CDR2 reads YFSETQ. The CDR3 loop spans 15 amino acids. Deletions cut 0 bases from V and 6 bases from J, with 16 bases between.

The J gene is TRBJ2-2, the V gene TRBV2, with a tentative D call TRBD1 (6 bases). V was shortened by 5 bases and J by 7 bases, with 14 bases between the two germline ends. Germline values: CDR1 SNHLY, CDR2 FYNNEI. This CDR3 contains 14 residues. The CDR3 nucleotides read TGTGCCAGCAGTAAATCCAGGGGTGACGGGGAGCTGTTTTTT. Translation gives CASSKSRGDGELFF. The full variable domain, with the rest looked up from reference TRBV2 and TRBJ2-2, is EPEVTQTPSHQVTQMGQEVILRCVPISNHLYFYWYRQILGQKVEFLVSFYNNEISEKSEIFDDQFSVERPDGSNFTLKIRSTKLEDSAMYFCASSKSRGDGELFFGEGSRLTVL.

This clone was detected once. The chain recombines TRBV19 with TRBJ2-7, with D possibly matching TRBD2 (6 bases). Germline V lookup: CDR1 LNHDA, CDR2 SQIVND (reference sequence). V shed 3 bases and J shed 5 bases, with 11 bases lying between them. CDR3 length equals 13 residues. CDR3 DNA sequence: TGTGCCAGTAGTATTCAAGGGAGGAACGAGCAGTACTTC. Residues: CASSIQGRNEQYF. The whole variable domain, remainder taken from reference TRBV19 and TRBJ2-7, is DGGITQSPKYLFRKEGQNVTLSCEQNLNHDAMYWYRQDPGQGLRLIYYSQIVNDFQKGDIAEGYSVSREKKESFPLTVTSAQKNPTAFYLCASSIQGRNEQYFGPGTRLTVT.

CDR3 in amino acids: CASSSGTGSLGYGYTF. The DNA for the CDR3 is TGCGCCAGCAGCTCGGGGACAGGGTCGCTAGGCTATGGCTACACCTTC. The rearrangement uses TRBV5-1 and TRBJ1-2; 9 bases map to TRBD1. The length of the CDR3 is 16 residues. The germline CDR1 and CDR2 sequences are SGHRS and YFSETQ. V dropped 3 bases and J dropped 4; count of bases not matched to a gene: 10.

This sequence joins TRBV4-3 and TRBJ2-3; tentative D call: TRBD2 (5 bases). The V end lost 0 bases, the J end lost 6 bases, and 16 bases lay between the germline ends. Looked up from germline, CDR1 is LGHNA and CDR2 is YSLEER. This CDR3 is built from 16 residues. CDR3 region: CASSQEALGPGDTQYF. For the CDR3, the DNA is TGCGCCAGCAGCCAAGAGGCACTTGGGCCGGGGGATACGCAGTATTTT.

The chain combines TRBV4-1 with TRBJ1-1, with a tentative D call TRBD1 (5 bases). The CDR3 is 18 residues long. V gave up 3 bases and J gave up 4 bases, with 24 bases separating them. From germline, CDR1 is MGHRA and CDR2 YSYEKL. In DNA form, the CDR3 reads TGCGCCAGCAGCCATAGCACGATAAACCCAAGTAGGGGCACTGAAGCTTTCTTT. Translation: CASSHSTINPSRGTEAFF.

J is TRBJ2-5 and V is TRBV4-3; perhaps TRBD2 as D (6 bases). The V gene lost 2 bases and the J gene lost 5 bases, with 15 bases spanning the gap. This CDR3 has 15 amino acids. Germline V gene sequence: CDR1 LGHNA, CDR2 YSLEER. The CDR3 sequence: CASSQSGLRGETQYF. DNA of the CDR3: TGCGCCAGCAGCCAAAGCGGACTACGGGGGGAGACCCAGTACTTC.

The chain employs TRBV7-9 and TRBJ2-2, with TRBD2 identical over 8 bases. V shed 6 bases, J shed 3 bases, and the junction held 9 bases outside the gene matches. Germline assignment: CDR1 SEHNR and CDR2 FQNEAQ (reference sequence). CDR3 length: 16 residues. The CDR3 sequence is CASSPRRGGDTGELFF. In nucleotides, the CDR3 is TGTGCCAGCAGTCCTCGCCGGGGGGGAGACACCGGGGAGCTGTTTTTT.

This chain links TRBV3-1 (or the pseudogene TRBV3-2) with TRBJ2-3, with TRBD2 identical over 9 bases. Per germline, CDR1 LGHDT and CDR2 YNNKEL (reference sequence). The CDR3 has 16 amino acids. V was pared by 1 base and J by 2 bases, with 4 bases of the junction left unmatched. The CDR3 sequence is CASSQAAGGITDTQYF. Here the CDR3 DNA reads TGTGCCAGCAGCCAAGCCGCGGGAGGGATCACAGATACGCAGTATTTT.

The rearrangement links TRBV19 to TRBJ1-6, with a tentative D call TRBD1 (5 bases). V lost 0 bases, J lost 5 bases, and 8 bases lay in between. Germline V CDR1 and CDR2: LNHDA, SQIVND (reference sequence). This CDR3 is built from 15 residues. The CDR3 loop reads CASSIEGGDNSPLHF. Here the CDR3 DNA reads TGTGCCAGTAGTATAGAGGGAGGGGATAATTCACCCCTCCACTTT.

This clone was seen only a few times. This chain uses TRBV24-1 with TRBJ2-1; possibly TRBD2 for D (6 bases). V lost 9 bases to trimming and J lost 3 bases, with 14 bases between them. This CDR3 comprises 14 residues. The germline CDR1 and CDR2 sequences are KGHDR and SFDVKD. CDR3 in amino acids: CATADTDYYNEQFF. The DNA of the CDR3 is TGTGCCACCGCGGACACGGACTACTACAATGAGCAGTTCTTC.

The CDR3 sequence is CASRRNPGARGYTF. The CDR3 DNA sequence: TGTGCCAGCAGGCGTAACCCAGGGGCCCGGGGCTACACCTTC. The V gene is TRBV6-5, the J gene TRBJ1-2, with D possibly being TRBD1 (6 bases). V lost 6 bases and J 8 bases, leaving 19 bases between the germline ends. Germline V gene data show CDR1 as MNHEY and CDR2 as SVGAGI. The CDR3 loop spans 14 amino acids.

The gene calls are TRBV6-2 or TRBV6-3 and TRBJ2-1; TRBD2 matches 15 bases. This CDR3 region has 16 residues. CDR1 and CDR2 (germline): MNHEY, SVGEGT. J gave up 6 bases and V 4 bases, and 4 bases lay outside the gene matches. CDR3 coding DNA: TGTGCCAGCAGTTCCCGGACTAGCGGGAGGGGCAATGAGCAGTTCTTC. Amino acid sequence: CASSSRTSGRGNEQFF.

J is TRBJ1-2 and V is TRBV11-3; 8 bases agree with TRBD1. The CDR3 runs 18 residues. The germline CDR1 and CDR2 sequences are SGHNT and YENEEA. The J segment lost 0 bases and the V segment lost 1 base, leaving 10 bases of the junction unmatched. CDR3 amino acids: CASSLVGRTGNTNYGYTF. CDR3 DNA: TGTGCCAGCAGCTTAGTAGGTCGGACAGGGAACACTAACTATGGCTACACCTTC.

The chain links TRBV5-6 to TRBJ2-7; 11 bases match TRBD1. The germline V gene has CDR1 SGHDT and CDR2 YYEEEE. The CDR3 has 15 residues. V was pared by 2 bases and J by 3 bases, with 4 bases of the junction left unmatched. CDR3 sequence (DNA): TGTGCCAGCAGCTTAGGACAGGGGGCAGGCTACGAGCAGTACTTC. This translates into CASSLGQGAGYEQYF.

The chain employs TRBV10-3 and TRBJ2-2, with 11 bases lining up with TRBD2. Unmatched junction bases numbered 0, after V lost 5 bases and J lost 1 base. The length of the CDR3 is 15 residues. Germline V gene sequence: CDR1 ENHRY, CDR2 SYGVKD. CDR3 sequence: CAISTSGGNTGELFF. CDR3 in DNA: TGTGCCATCAGTACTAGCGGGGGGAACACCGGGGAGCTGTTTTTT.

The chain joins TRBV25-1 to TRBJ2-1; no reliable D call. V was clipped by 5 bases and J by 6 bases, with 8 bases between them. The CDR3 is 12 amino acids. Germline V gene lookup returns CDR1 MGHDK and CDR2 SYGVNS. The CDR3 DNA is TGTGCCAGCAGTTATAGCTCCAATGAGCAGTTCTTC. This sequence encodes CASSYSSNEQFF.

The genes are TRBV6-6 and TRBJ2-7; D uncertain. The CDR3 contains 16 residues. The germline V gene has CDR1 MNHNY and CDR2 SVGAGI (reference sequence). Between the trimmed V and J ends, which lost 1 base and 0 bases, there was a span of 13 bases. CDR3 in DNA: TGTGCCAGCAGTTACTTTGGGCAGAAAACCTCCTACGAGCAGTACTTC. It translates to CASSYFGQKTSYEQYF.

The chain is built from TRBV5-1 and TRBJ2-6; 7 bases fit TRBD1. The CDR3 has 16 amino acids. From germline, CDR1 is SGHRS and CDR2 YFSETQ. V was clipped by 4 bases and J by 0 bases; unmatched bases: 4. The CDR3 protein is CASSRTGDSGANVLTF. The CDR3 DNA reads TGCGCCAGCAGCAGAACAGGGGACTCTGGGGCCAACGTCCTGACTTTC.

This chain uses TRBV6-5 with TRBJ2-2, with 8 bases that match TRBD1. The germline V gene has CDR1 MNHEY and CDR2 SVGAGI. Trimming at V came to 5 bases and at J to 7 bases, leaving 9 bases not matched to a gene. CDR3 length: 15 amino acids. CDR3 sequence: CASSLDRVNSGELFF. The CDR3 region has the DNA TGTGCCAGCAGTCTGGACAGGGTTAATAGCGGGGAGCTGTTTTTT.

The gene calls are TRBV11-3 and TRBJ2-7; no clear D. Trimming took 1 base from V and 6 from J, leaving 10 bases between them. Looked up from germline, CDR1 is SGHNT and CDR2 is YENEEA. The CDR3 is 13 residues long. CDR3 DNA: TGTGCCAGCAGCTTAGCGCTTGGCAGCGAGCAGTACTTC. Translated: CASSLALGSEQYF.

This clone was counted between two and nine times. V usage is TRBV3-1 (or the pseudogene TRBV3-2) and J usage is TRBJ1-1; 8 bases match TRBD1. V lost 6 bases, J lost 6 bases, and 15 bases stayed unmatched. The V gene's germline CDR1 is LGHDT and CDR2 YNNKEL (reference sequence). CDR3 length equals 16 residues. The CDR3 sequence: CASSLTATGVTSEAFF. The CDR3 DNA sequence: TGTGCCAGCAGTCTCACCGCGACAGGGGTTACATCTGAAGCTTTCTTT.